The rows below give T cell receptor beta chains drawn from one sample of a study of vaccination effects on CD4 cells after COVID-19. This table comes from immunoSEQ multiplex PCR, and its TCRdb copy is limited to in-frame clones, with some not included. Of around 23,000 clones in the sample, 76% were seen once. These receptors lack a known antigen. The sequenced sample was CD4+ T cells from PBMCs cultured with HCoV-NL63 spike peptides, obtained before COVID-19 vaccination. These receptors all come from a human donor who received a COVID-19 vaccine. CDR3s include the opening cysteine and the closing phenylalanine or tryptophan. A D gene is named only where the DNA matches it firmly. Clone size is stated in some rows and not others, as once, few, many or a class when expanded.

j_gene	abundance	v_gene	d_gene	CDR3nt	CDR3aa
TRBJ2-7	.	TRBV24-1	TRBD1	TGTGCCACCAGTGATTCCGGGACAGGGGCCTACGAGCAGTACTTC	CATSDSGTGAYEQYF
TRBJ2-3	.	TRBV5-1	.	TGCGCCAGCAGCTTGTCTAGCACAGATACGCAGTATTTT	CASSLSSTDTQYF
TRBJ2-7	.	TRBV5-4	.	TGTGCCAGCAACACAATCCTCGGGTCGGACATCTACTTC	CASNTILGSDIYF
TRBJ2-2	.	TRBV11-2	TRBD1	TGTGCCAGCACCTTGCAGGGGGCTACTTCCACCGGGGAGCTGTTTTTT	CASTLQGATSTGELFF
TRBJ2-2	.	TRBV27	TRBD2	TGTGCCAGCAGTTTGTTCGGTTCTAGACTAGCCTCCACCGGGGAGCTGTTTTTT	CASSLFGSRLASTGELFF
TRBJ2-1	.	TRBV12-3/TRBV12-4	TRBD1	TGTGCCAGCAGTCCATCAGGGGGCCTACAGTTCTTC	CASSPSGGLQFF
TRBJ2-3	.	TRBV9	TRBD2	TGTGCCAGCACCCCGGGGGGGCCAGGCACAGATACGCAGTATTTT	CASTPGGPGTDTQYF
TRBJ2-5	.	TRBV2	.	TGTGCCAGCAGTGAAGTCGGCGGGGAGACCCAGTACTTC	CASSEVGGETQYF
TRBJ1-2	.	TRBV6-5	.	TGTGCCAGCAGGGTAAACAGGGAGGCTAACTATGGCTACACCTTC	CASRVNREANYGYTF
TRBJ2-1	.	TRBV10-3	.	TGTGCCATCACCGACGGAGTGGGAGGCAGACTGAACAATGAGCAGTTCTTC	CAITDGVGGRLNNEQFF
TRBJ2-7	few	TRBV6-5	TRBD2	TGTGCCAGCAGTTACTCCAGACTAGCGGAAAACTACGAGCAGTACTTC	CASSYSRLAENYEQYF
TRBJ2-3	.	TRBV2	TRBD2	TGTGCCAGCAGCGAACTAGCGGGCGGCGCAGGTACGCAGTATTTT	CASSELAGGAGTQYF
TRBJ1-5	.	TRBV19	.	TGTGCCAGTAGTATTAAGGGCAATCAGCCCCAGCATTTT	CASSIKGNQPQHF
TRBJ2-7	once	TRBV5-1	.	TGCGCCAGCAGCTTGGGGGGGGCGATTTCCTACGAGCAGTACTTC	CASSLGGAISYEQYF
TRBJ2-2	few	TRBV19	.	TGTGCCAGTAAGTCAGCGTGGGACACCGGGGAGCTGTTTTTT	CASKSAWDTGELFF
TRBJ2-5	large	TRBV2	.	TGTGCCAGCAGACTCCTCACGCAGACCCAGTACTTC	CASRLLTQTQYF
TRBJ2-7	.	TRBV19	TRBD1	TGTGCCAGTAAAAGGACGGGACAGGGGTCCTACGAGCAGTACTTC	CASKRTGQGSYEQYF
TRBJ2-5	.	TRBV5-4	TRBD2	TGTGCCAGCAGCGACAAAGCGGGGGGGCCCCTAGGGACCCAGTACTTC	CASSDKAGGPLGTQYF
TRBJ2-7	.	TRBV27	.	TGTGCCAGCAGTTTAGACTATTACTCCTACGAGCAGTACTTC	CASSLDYYSYEQYF
TRBJ1-2	.	TRBV29-1	.	TGCAGCGTTGTACGGGGGCAAGGGGGCTACACCTTC	CSVVRGQGGYTF
TRBJ1-1	once	TRBV18	TRBD1	TGTGCCAGCTTCGAGGGACAGGGTGGGACTGAAGCTTTCTTT	CASFEGQGGTEAFF
TRBJ1-5	.	TRBV18	TRBD1	TGTGCCAGCGCACCCTCTACAGGGGTGAACAATCAGCCCCAGCATTTT	CASAPSTGVNNQPQHF
TRBJ1-5	.	TRBV2	TRBD1	TGTGCCAGCAGGGAAGACAGGGCCCGCAATCAGCCCCAGCATTTT	CASREDRARNQPQHF
TRBJ2-3	.	TRBV12-5	TRBD2	TGTGCTAGTGGTTTGGGGCTAGCGGGGACCACAGATACGCAGTATTTT	CASGLGLAGTTDTQYF
TRBJ2-3	.	TRBV13	.	TGTGCCAGCAGGCCCCCGGAGGCACCCAGAACGCAGTATTTT	CASRPPEAPRTQYF
TRBJ2-6	.	TRBV10-3	.	TGTGCGAGCAGGGGGGAGGGTCATGCTGGGGCCAACGTCCTGACTTTC	CASRGEGHAGANVLTF
TRBJ2-1	.	TRBV18	TRBD1	TGTGCCAGCTCACCACTAAACAGGGGCCGTTCCTACAATGAGCAGTTCTTC	CASSPLNRGRSYNEQFF
TRBJ2-1	.	TRBV9	.	TGTGCCAGCGATAGGGGACTGTCCTACAATGAGCAGTTCTTC	CASDRGLSYNEQFF
TRBJ2-3	.	TRBV6-4	TRBD2	TGTGCCAGCAGTGACTCGGGACTAGCCACAGATACGCAGTATTTT	CASSDSGLATDTQYF
TRBJ2-1	.	TRBV2	TRBD2	TGTGCCAGCAGTGAAACCCCCGGGGGGGCGGGTGAGCAGTTCTTC	CASSETPGGAGEQFF
TRBJ2-5	few	TRBV5-6	.	TGTGCCAGCAGCTTGATCGCTCAATGGATGTACCAAGAGACCCAGTACTTC	CASSLIAQWMYQETQYF
TRBJ2-1	.	TRBV10-3	TRBD1	TGTGCCATCAGCCAGACAGGGAAGGCCTACAATGAGCAGTTCTTC	CAISQTGKAYNEQFF
TRBJ2-2	.	TRBV6-2/TRBV6-3	TRBD2	TGTGCCAGCAGTTTGGCCCGGACTAGCGGGGCAGGCGGGACCGGGGAGCTGTTTTTT	CASSLARTSGAGGTGELFF
TRBJ1-4	.	TRBV13	.	TGTGCCAGCAGCTCAAGAAAGCCCCCCGACAGGATTTCGGAAAAACTGTTTTTT	CASSSRKPPDRISEKLFF
TRBJ2-7	.	TRBV19	.	TGTGCCAGTAGTCGGGAGACAGGCCTCTACGAGCAGTACTTC	CASSRETGLYEQYF
TRBJ2-5	.	TRBV24-1	TRBD2	TGTGCCACCAGTGATCCTAAAGCGGGGGGTCTGCAAGAGACCCAGTACTTC	CATSDPKAGGLQETQYF
TRBJ2-2	few	TRBV6-5	TRBD2	TGTGCCAGCAACGGAGTAGCGGGATCCGGGGAGCTGTTTTTT	CASNGVAGSGELFF
TRBJ2-2	.	TRBV7-9	.	TGTGCCAGCAGCCCCCTCGCCGGGCAGGGGCGCACCGGGGAGCTGTTTTTT	CASSPLAGQGRTGELFF
TRBJ1-1	.	TRBV4-1	.	TGCGCCAGCAGCCAAAACACTGAAGCTTTCTTT	CASSQNTEAFF
TRBJ2-1	.	TRBV2	.	TGTGCCAGCACCGGTGGGGGATCCCAGGGTGAGCAGTTCTTC	CASTGGGSQGEQFF
TRBJ2-1	.	TRBV10-2	.	TGCGCCAGCAGTGAGTCGAAACCCCTCGTCAGGGACAATGAGCAGTTCTTC	CASSESKPLVRDNEQFF
TRBJ1-3	.	TRBV20-1	.	TGCAGTGCTAGTGAAGGGTCTGGAAACACCATATATTTT	CSASEGSGNTIYF
TRBJ1-1	.	TRBV19	.	TGTGCCAGTAGTATGGTGGCGTCGACTAATAAGAACACTGAAGCTTTCTTT	CASSMVASTNKNTEAFF
TRBJ1-2	few	TRBV30	TRBD1	TGTGCCTGGAGTGTCCCAGGGACAGCCAAACCCTTCTATGGCTACACCTTC	CAWSVPGTAKPFYGYTF
TRBJ2-3	.	TRBV19	TRBD1	TGTGCCAGTAGTATTGACAGGGCGACAGATACGCAGTATTTT	CASSIDRATDTQYF
TRBJ1-1	.	TRBV5-6	TRBD1	TGTGCCAGCAGCACGGGACAGCTTGAAGCTTTCTTT	CASSTGQLEAFF
TRBJ2-3	.	TRBV6-5	.	TGTGCCAGCAGAACCGAACAGGGATCGGCAGATACGCAGTATTTT	CASRTEQGSADTQYF
TRBJ1-2	.	TRBV10-3	TRBD1	TGTGCCATCGCCGGGACAGCGGATGGCTACACCTTC	CAIAGTADGYTF
TRBJ1-1	.	TRBV4-1	.	TGCGCCAGCAGCCCCGGGGGGGAAAAGAACACTGAAGCTTTCTTT	CASSPGGEKNTEAFF
TRBJ2-2	.	TRBV6-5	TRBD2	TGTGCCAGCAAGCGGGACGGGATAAACACCGGGGAGCTGTTTTTT	CASKRDGINTGELFF
TRBJ2-7	.	TRBV10-2	.	TGCGCCAGCAGTGATCCGGGCCACTCTTACGAGCAGTACTTC	CASSDPGHSYEQYF
TRBJ2-7	few	TRBV2	.	TGTGCCAGCAGCAGAAACAGGGAGGACGAGCAGTACTTC	CASSRNREDEQYF
TRBJ2-5	.	TRBV10-3	TRBD2	TGTGCCACCAACGCCCCTAGCGGGGGCAACCAAGAGACCCAGTACTTC	CATNAPSGGNQETQYF
TRBJ2-7	.	TRBV6-5	.	TGTGCCAGCAGTCCCTTCATAGGAAACAACGAGCAGTACTTC	CASSPFIGNNEQYF
TRBJ1-2	.	TRBV11-2	TRBD1	TGTGCCAGCAGCCCCGGGACAGGGAGCGGCTACACCTTC	CASSPGTGSGYTF